The 19 T cell receptor beta chains presented below share a single source sample, sequenced in a study of blood T cell repertoires in COVID-19. Assay: immunoSEQ multiplex PCR; the TCRdb copy retains only in-frame clones and omits some. The table shows more than 95,000 clones, with about nine tenths occurring only once. The material sequenced was peripheral blood. The receptors originated from a human donor with active COVID-19. The donor label of this sample is uncertain.

This chain uses TRBV2 with TRBJ2-1; TRBD1 aligns across 9 bases. Germline V gives CDR1 SNHLY, CDR2 FYNNEI. This CDR3 is 18 amino acids long. V lost 2 bases and J lost 7; bases outside the gene matches: 15. This chain's CDR3 is CASSELGQGNSARNEQFF. The CDR3 region has the DNA TGTGCCAGCAGTGAACTCGGACAGGGGAATTCCGCGAGAAATGAGCAGTTCTTC.

The rearrangement joins TRBV5-6 to TRBJ1-2; no definite D call. The CDR3 covers 12 residues. The V end lost 3 bases, the J end lost 6 bases, and 9 bases lay between the germline ends. The germline gives CDR1 SGHDT, CDR2 YYEEEE. The CDR3 DNA reads as TGTGCCAGCAGCTACTTGGAGAATGGCTACACCTTC. Protein: CASSYLENGYTF. Full variable domain (rest looked up from reference TRBV5-6 and TRBJ1-2): DAGVTQSPTHLIKTRGQQVTLRCSPKSGHDTVSWYQQALGQGPQFIFQYYEEEERQRGNFPDRFSGHQFPNYSSELNVNALLLGDSALYLCASSYLENGYTFGSGTRLTVV.

V gene TRBV15 combines with J gene TRBJ1-1; no definite D call. Germline CDR1 reads LNHNV; CDR2 reads YYDKDF (reference sequence). The ends were cut back, 0 bases at V and 1 base at J, with 6 bases in the middle. The CDR3 is 14 residues long. The CDR3 loop is CATSRDLRNTEAFF. The DNA of the CDR3 is TGTGCCACCAGCAGAGATCTTAGGAACACTGAAGCTTTCTTT.

V gene TRBV10-2 combines with J gene TRBJ2-3; TRBD1 agrees at 11 bases. Per germline, CDR1 WSHSY and CDR2 SAAADI. Trimming took 3 bases from V and 7 from J; bases not matched to a gene: 12. This CDR3 contains 17 residues. The CDR3 loop reads CASSDPRTGGYTNTQYF. The CDR3 nucleotides read TGCGCCAGCAGTGATCCAAGGACAGGGGGCTATACAAATACGCAGTATTTT.

V is TRBV6-2 or TRBV6-3 and J is TRBJ2-7, with D tentatively TRBD2 (6 bases). The length of the CDR3 is 18 residues. Germline CDR1 and CDR2: MNHEY and SVGEGT. Trimming took off 6 bases at V and 2 bases at J, with 26 bases between the two ends. The CDR3 region has the DNA TGTGCCAGCAGCCCGTGGAGGGTCCGACCCCTCGAGGCCTACGAGCAGTACTTC. Its protein is CASSPWRVRPLEAYEQYF.

For this clone: Relative to the germline gene, one junction end is altered; a read error may explain this. The rearrangement uses TRBV6-5 and TRBJ2-7; D is perhaps TRBD2 (5 bases). The CDR3 length is 15 residues. Per the germline V gene, CDR1 is MNHEY and CDR2 is SVGAGI. Here the CDR3 DNA reads TGTGCCAGCAGAAGCGTGAGGACGGACTCCTACGAGCAGCACTTC. It is translated as CASRSVRTDSYEQHF.

V is TRBV5-1 and J is TRBJ2-1, with 15 bases fitting TRBD2. The CDR3 contains 16 residues. Germline CDR1 reads SGHRS; CDR2 reads YFSETQ. V lost 4 bases, J lost 7 bases, and 6 bases stayed unmatched. CDR3: CASSLPGTSGGNEQFF. The DNA of the CDR3 is TGCGCCAGCAGCCTCCCCGGGACTAGCGGGGGGAATGAGCAGTTCTTC.

This clone was observed a single time. The chain is built from TRBV14 and TRBJ1-4; D ambiguous. The germline V gene encodes CDR1 SGHDN and CDR2 FVKESK. V was pared by 1 base and J by 10 bases, with 13 bases between. The CDR3 covers 14 residues. The CDR3 sequence is CASSQALQSGKLFF. For the CDR3, the DNA is TGTGCCAGCAGCCAAGCGTTGCAGTCGGGAAAACTGTTTTTT.

The chain combines TRBV7-3 with TRBJ2-3; 11 bases are a match to TRBD1. V was pared by 3 bases and J by 4 bases, with 6 bases of the junction left unmatched. The CDR3 consists of 16 residues. Germline assignment: CDR1 SGHTA and CDR2 FQGTGA. The CDR3 coding sequence is TGTGCCAGCAGCTTGGCCGGGACAGGGGGATCAGATACGCAGTATTTT. Protein product: CASSLAGTGGSDTQYF. Full variable domain (missing parts from reference TRBV7-3 and TRBJ2-3): GAGVSQTPSNKVTEKGKYVELRCDPISGHTALYWYRQSLGQGPEFLIYFQGTGAADDSGLPNDRFFAVRPEGSVSTLKIQRTERGDSAVYLCASSLAGTGGSDTQYFGPGTRLTVL.

V usage is TRBV5-1 and J usage is TRBJ2-1, with 10 bases aligning to TRBD2. This CDR3 has 15 amino acids. The germline CDR1 and CDR2 sequences are SGHRS and YFSETQ. V lost 5 bases, J lost 7 bases, and 9 bases stayed unmatched. CDR3 DNA sequence: TGCGCCAGCAGTTATGGGACTAGCGAAGTTAATGAGCAGTTCTTC. It codes for CASSYGTSEVNEQFF.

The chain carries TRBV5-1 and TRBJ2-7, with D possibly matching TRBD2 (6 bases). Germline CDR1 SGHRS, CDR2 YFSETQ. V was shortened by 0 bases and J by 5 bases, with 15 bases between the two germline ends. The CDR3 length is 15 residues. The CDR3 here is CASSLDGRGQHEQYF. The CDR3 DNA reads TGCGCCAGCAGCTTGGACGGGCGGGGCCAACACGAGCAGTACTTC.

This clone was counted a single time. The chain joins TRBV4-2 to TRBJ1-2, with TRBD1 as a possible D gene (5 bases). Trimming took 1 base from V and 6 from J, leaving 18 bases between them. There are 16 residues in the CDR3. Per germline, CDR1 LGHNA and CDR2 YNFKEQ. The CDR3 spells CASSQVSAGPSDGYTF. CDR3 in DNA: TGTGCCAGCAGCCAAGTCTCGGCAGGGCCCTCGGATGGCTACACCTTC.

This clone has only a few counts. V usage is TRBV6-1 and J usage is TRBJ2-7, with 8 bases that match TRBD2. J gave up 6 bases and V 1 base, and 2 bases lay outside the gene matches. The CDR3 runs to 13 residues. Looked up from germline, CDR1 is MNHNS and CDR2 is SASEGT. The DNA of the CDR3 is TGTGCCAGCAGTGAAGACGGGGGGGTCGAGCAGTACTTC. Its protein product is CASSEDGGVEQYF.

This clone was found a few times. The chain carries TRBV9 and TRBJ2-7; perhaps TRBD2 as D (5 bases). V lost 0 bases, J lost 0 bases, and 13 bases lay in between. This CDR3 is 16 amino acids long. Per the germline V gene, CDR1 is SGDLS and CDR2 is YYNGEE. The CDR3 is CASSVGWSGSSYEQYF. CDR3 sequence (DNA): TGTGCCAGCAGCGTAGGCTGGTCGGGGAGCTCCTACGAGCAGTACTTC. Filled out from reference TRBV9 and TRBJ2-7, the complete variable domain reads DSGVTQTPKHLITATGQRVTLRCSPRSGDLSVYWYQQSLDQGLQFLIQYYNGEERAKGNILERFSAQQFPDLHSELNLSSLELGDSALYFCASSVGWSGSSYEQYFGPGTRLTVT.

In this sample, this clone turned up once. The gene calls are TRBV6-5 and TRBJ1-2, with a possible D match to TRBD1 (5 bases). Trimming took 6 bases from V and 4 from J, leaving 9 bases between them. Germline assignment: CDR1 MNHEY and CDR2 SVGAGI. This CDR3 contains 12 residues. CDR3 in amino acids: CASRSDIYGYTF. The CDR3 nucleotides read TGTGCCAGCAGGTCGGACATCTATGGCTACACCTTC.

The chain uses TRBV5-1 and TRBJ2-2; 14 bases are shared with TRBD2. The V segment lost 4 bases and the J segment 4 bases; nucleotides outside the gene matches: 9. This CDR3 has 18 residues. The V gene's germline CDR1 is SGHRS and CDR2 YFSETQ. The CDR3 loop reads CASSRGLAGVIGTGELFF. The CDR3 DNA is TGCGCCAGCAGCCGGGGACTAGCGGGGGTCATCGGCACCGGGGAGCTGTTTTTT.

This clone was recorded once. The chain employs TRBV5-1 and TRBJ2-2; 8 bases are shared with TRBD1. This CDR3 region has 15 residues. V shed 7 bases and J 8 bases; nucleotides not matched to a gene: 13. CDR1 and CDR2 (germline): SGHRS, YFSETQ. The CDR3 DNA reads TGCGCCAGCGGCCCCGGGACAGGTTTTTCGGGGGAGCTGTTTTTT. Residues: CASGPGTGFSGELFF.

This chain connects TRBV30 to TRBJ1-2; TRBD1 might be the D (6 bases). The CDR3 covers 13 residues. CDR1 is GTSNPN, CDR2 SVGIG, per germline (reference sequence). The V gene lost 4 bases and the J gene lost 4 bases, with 13 bases spanning the gap. The CDR3 region is CAWTRGQFYGYTF. CDR3 bases: TGTGCCTGGACCAGAGGACAGTTCTATGGCTACACCTTC.

The rearrangement links TRBV10-1 to TRBJ2-1, with 8 bases that match TRBD1. The V segment lost 6 bases and the J segment 6 bases; nucleotides outside the gene matches: 13. The germline CDR1 and CDR2 sequences are WNHNN and SYGVQD (reference sequence). The CDR3 is made up of 16 amino acids. The DNA for the CDR3 is TGCGCCAGCAGGCGTCGTTGGACAGGGCGCGGCAATGAGCAGTTCTTC. This gives the protein CASRRRWTGRGNEQFF.